This TCR beta chain was sequenced in a study of regulatory T cells in long-lasting Graves disease. Regarding the study as a whole: It was possible that the small sample size reduced accuracy.

The time point here: newly diagnosed GD, antithyroid drugs for less than 3 months. PBMC RNA was the source of the TCR library. Arm-PCR with iRepertoire HTBI primers amplified the CDR3 regions for these TCR beta libraries. TCRdb independently ran MiXCR on the multiplex PCR reads; one entry per CDR3 protein. The sample yields roughly 500,000 distinct CDR3 sequences, 12% to 15% seen once. Comments on this clonotype: Its antigen is as yet unknown.

The CDR3 is made up of 15 amino acids. The germline V gene encodes CDR1 ENHRY and CDR2 SYGVKD. The data also belong to a second study, concerning T cells in Graves' hyperthyroidism and ophthalmopathy. From that second work: TCR CDR3 regions were first amplified by RT-PCR with HTBI primers.

Material: peripheral blood mononuclear cells (PBMCs), obtained at new diagnosis, from a patient treated with antithyroid drugs. V and J are TRBV10-3 and TRBJ2-5; D ambiguous. The assigned J gene may be wrong: the sequence end matches TRBJ2-1 better. The TCR originated in a woman between 45 and 60 years old with Graves disease. Here the CDR3 reads CAISESNGRLNEQFF. The CDR3 nucleotides read TGTGCCATCAGTGAGTCGAATGGTCGTTTAAATGAGCAGTTCTTC.